Below are 31 T cell receptor beta chains sequenced from a single sample in a study of control samples from healthy donors and cancer patients. Sequencing used immunoSEQ multiplex PCR; TCRdb keeps in-frame clones, though not all of them. Here the sample spans roughly 120,000 clones, 75% to 95% being singletons. Sequencing was performed on blood. Receptors originate from a human donor in good health. The donor label of this sample is uncertain.

This clone was counted a single time. The sample carries other DNA sequences with the same CDR3. The gene calls are TRBV2 and TRBJ1-5; unclear D gene. The length of the CDR3 is 14 residues. From germline, CDR1 is SNHLY and CDR2 FYNNEI. V lost 4 bases to trimming and J lost 4 bases, with 11 bases between them. CDR3 in DNA: TGTGCCAGCAGTGTAGAGCGAGGAAATCAGCCCCAGCATTTT. It translates to CASSVERGNQPQHF. Complete variable domain (other parts from reference TRBV2 and TRBJ1-5): EPEVTQTPSHQVTQMGQEVILRCVPISNHLYFYWYRQILGQKVEFLVSFYNNEISEKSEIFDDQFSVERPDGSNFTLKIRSTKLEDSAMYFCASSVERGNQPQHFGDGTRLSIL.

This chain links TRBV5-1 with TRBJ2-1; TRBD1 matches at 9 bases. Germline CDR1 is SGHRS and CDR2 is YFSETQ. CDR3 size: 15 residues. J lost 7 bases, V lost 4 bases, and 9 bases had no gene match. The CDR3 here is CASSTGQGTGNEQFF. CDR3 sequence (DNA): TGCGCCAGCAGCACTGGACAGGGGACGGGAAATGAGCAGTTCTTC.

The rearrangement joins TRBV27 to TRBJ2-2, with 8 nucleotides matching TRBD2. CDR1 is MNHEY, CDR2 SMNVEV, per germline (reference sequence). V shed 3 bases, J shed 5 bases, and the junction held 5 bases outside the gene matches. The CDR3 extends over 15 amino acids. The CDR3: CASSLTSAPTGELFF. The CDR3 bases are TGTGCCAGCAGTTTGACTAGCGCACCAACCGGGGAGCTGTTTTTT.

The chain combines TRBV3-1 (or the pseudogene TRBV3-2) with TRBJ1-5; D is ambiguous. The CDR3 loop spans 12 amino acids. Trimming left V 0 bases short and J 12 bases short, with 9 bases between. In germline, CDR1 is LGHDT, CDR2 YNNKEL (reference sequence). CDR3 amino acids: CASSQDGQVQHF. Here the CDR3 DNA reads TGTGCCAGCAGCCAAGATGGGCAGGTCCAGCATTTT.

This clone was observed a single time. The V call is TRBV19, the J call TRBJ1-5; 7 bases are a match to TRBD1. This CDR3 is 15 amino acids long. Trimming at V came to 4 bases and at J to 5 bases, leaving 8 bases not matched to a gene. Germline assignment: CDR1 LNHDA and CDR2 SQIVND (reference sequence). The CDR3 is CASSRQGQRYQPQHF. The CDR3 bases are TGTGCCAGTAGTAGACAGGGCCAGCGCTATCAGCCCCAGCATTTT.

The chain has TRBV2 and TRBJ1-1; possibly TRBD1 for D (5 bases). V lost 4 bases, J lost 3 bases, and 9 bases lay in between. The CDR3 has 13 amino acids. Germline CDR1 SNHLY, CDR2 FYNNEI. As DNA, the CDR3 is TGTGCCAGCAGTGTTGGGGGAGACACTGAAGCTTTCTTT. It specifies CASSVGGDTEAFF.

This clone has only a few counts. The V gene is TRBV9, the J gene TRBJ1-5; no clear D gene. CDR1 and CDR2 (germline): SGDLS, YYNGEE. V was clipped by 4 bases and J by 5 bases, with 19 bases between them. CDR3 length: 16 residues. CDR3: CASSTDPFPNDQPQHF. Here the CDR3 DNA reads TGTGCCAGCAGCACCGACCCCTTCCCGAACGATCAGCCCCAGCATTTT.

The CDR3 region has the DNA TGTGCCACCAGCAGAGATAACAGGATACAAGAGACCCAGTACTTC. It specifies CATSRDNRIQETQYF. The chain joins TRBV15 to TRBJ2-5; TRBD1 is a possible D gene (5 bases). This CDR3 is 15 amino acids long. Germline values: CDR1 LNHNV, CDR2 YYDKDF (reference sequence). Trimming stripped 0 bases from V and 2 bases from J, with 10 bases between. Using reference TRBV15 and TRBJ2-5 for the parts outside the CDR3, the full variable domain is DAMVIQNPRYQVTQFGKPVTLSCSQTLNHNVMYWYQQKSSQAPKLLFHYYDKDFNNEADTPDNFQSRRPNTSFCFLDIRSPGLGDTAMYLCATSRDNRIQETQYFGPGTRLLVL.

This chain uses TRBV18 with TRBJ2-7; weak D call: TRBD1 (6 bases). Trimming cost V 3 bases and J 3 bases, with 12 bases left between them. Germline assignment: CDR1 KGHSH and CDR2 LQKENI. This CDR3 is 14 amino acids long. In nucleotides, the CDR3 is TGTGCCAGCTCACCCCCGGGACAAAGCTACGAGCAGTACTTC. Its protein is CASSPPGQSYEQYF.

This chain connects TRBV19 to TRBJ2-7; D is uncertain. CDR1 is LNHDA, CDR2 SQIVND, per germline (reference sequence). V was shortened by 3 bases and J by 5 bases, with 14 bases between the two germline ends. The CDR3 runs to 14 residues. The CDR3 region has the DNA TGTGCCAGTAGTATGGTTCAGGATTCCCACGAGCAGTACTTC. It is translated as CASSMVQDSHEQYF.

The chain is built from TRBV6-5 and TRBJ1-4, with 10 positions matching TRBD1. CDR1 MNHEY and CDR2 SVGAGI come from the germline V gene. The CDR3 has 14 residues. J gave up 8 bases and V 6 bases, and 6 bases lay outside the gene matches. The CDR3 nucleotides read TGTGCCAGCAGATCCGGGACAGGGGTCGAAAAACTGTTTTTT. It is translated as CASRSGTGVEKLFF.

The rearrangement joins TRBV6-5 to TRBJ1-2; D uncertain. With 2 bases removed from V and 6 bases from J, the gap between germline ends came to 10 bases. The germline V gene encodes CDR1 MNHEY and CDR2 SVGAGI. The CDR3 contains 13 residues. The CDR3 bases are TGTGCCAGCAGTTACAACTCAGACCATGGCTACACCTTC. The encoded protein is CASSYNSDHGYTF.

The chain joins TRBV14 to TRBJ1-2; 10 bases are a match to TRBD1. CDR1 and CDR2 (germline): SGHDN, FVKESK. This CDR3 is built from 13 residues. The V gene end was trimmed by 4 bases and the J gene end by 6 bases; junction bases not matched to a gene: 2. The CDR3 DNA sequence: TGTGCCAGCAGCCTGACAGGGGGCAATGGCTACACCTTC. Translation gives CASSLTGGNGYTF. The full variable domain, with the rest looked up from reference TRBV14 and TRBJ1-2, is EAGVTQFPSHSVIEKGQTVTLRCDPISGHDNLYWYRRVMGKEIKFLLHFVKESKQDESGMPNNRFLAERTGGTYSTLKVQPAELEDSGVYFCASSLTGGNGYTFGSGTRLTVV.

V gene TRBV19 combines with J gene TRBJ1-5, with TRBD1 identical over 7 bases. The V gene's germline CDR1 is LNHDA and CDR2 SQIVND (reference sequence). After removal of 6 bases from V and 3 bases from J, the junction contained 8 bases not matched to a gene. The CDR3 has 15 amino acids. CDR3 nucleotide sequence: TGTGCCAGTAGCACCCGGACAGGTTACAATCAGCCCCAGCATTTT. Translated, it gives CASSTRTGYNQPQHF.

CDR3 sequence reads: CASSLGQDNEQFF. In DNA form, the CDR3 reads TGTGCCAGCAGTTTAGGACAGGACAATGAGCAGTTCTTC. V gene TRBV27 combines with J gene TRBJ2-1, with TRBD1 matching over 7 bases. V was pared by 2 bases and J by 5 bases, with 0 bases of the junction left unmatched. The CDR3 loop spans 13 amino acids. Per the germline V gene, CDR1 is MNHEY and CDR2 is SMNVEV (reference sequence).

The rearrangement joins TRBV3-1 (or the pseudogene TRBV3-2) to TRBJ1-2; 8 bases are shared with TRBD1. The V gene's germline CDR1 is LGHDT and CDR2 YNNKEL (reference sequence). CDR3 size: 13 residues. The ends lost 5 bases at V and 6 bases at J; junction bases unmatched: 5. CDR3 in amino acids: CASSFQGANGYTF. As DNA, the CDR3 is TGTGCCAGCAGCTTTCAGGGGGCGAATGGCTACACCTTC.

The chain carries TRBV7-9 and TRBJ1-1, with D possibly TRBD1 on 5 matching bases. CDR3 length: 13 residues. Germline CDR1 SEHNR, CDR2 FQNEAQ (reference sequence). V gave up 6 bases and J gave up 5 bases, with 13 bases separating them. CDR3 protein: CASSQPGRTEAFF. CDR3 sequence (DNA): TGTGCCAGCAGTCAACCAGGGAGGACTGAAGCTTTCTTT. Using reference TRBV7-9 and TRBJ1-1 for the parts outside the CDR3, the full variable domain is DTGVSQNPRHKITKRGQNVTFRCDPISEHNRLYWYRQTLGQGPEFLTYFQNEAQLEKSRLLSDRFSAERPKGSFSTLEIQRTEQGDSAMYLCASSQPGRTEAFFGQGTRLTVV.

The CDR3 nucleotides are TGTGCCAGCTCACCGGAGGACAGGGGAGACTCCTACGAGCAGTACTTC. Its protein is CASSPEDRGDSYEQYF. This chain uses TRBV18 with TRBJ2-7, with 9 bases aligning to TRBD1. The germline CDR1 and CDR2 sequences are KGHSH and LQKENI. This CDR3 contains 16 residues. The V gene end was trimmed by 3 bases and the J gene end by 0 bases; junction bases not matched to a gene: 6.

This chain connects TRBV6-5 to TRBJ1-5; D remains ambiguous. This CDR3 contains 13 residues. Germline values: CDR1 MNHEY, CDR2 SVGAGI. Trimming shortened V by 8 bases and J by 7 bases, and 15 bases separated the two germline ends. The CDR3 nucleotides are TGTGCCAGCGGCCTCAGAATTTTCCAGCCCCAGCATTTT. Encoded protein: CASGLRIFQPQHF.

This chain joins TRBV2 and TRBJ1-2; D is unclear. Germline assignment: CDR1 SNHLY and CDR2 FYNNEI. CDR3 length equals 13 residues. V was clipped by 1 base and J by 4 bases, with 7 bases between them. The DNA for the CDR3 is TGTGCCAGCAGTGAAGACACCAGCTATGGCTACACCTTC. Translated, it gives CASSEDTSYGYTF.

This clone was recorded once. The chain carries TRBV18 and TRBJ2-7, with D unclear. CDR1 is KGHSH, CDR2 LQKENI, per germline. The CDR3 covers 14 residues. V shed 1 base and J shed 4 bases, with 11 bases lying between them. The CDR3 reads CASSPRYGSYEQYF. For the CDR3, the DNA is TGTGCCAGCTCACCACGGTACGGGTCTTACGAGCAGTACTTC.

The chain's CDR3 is CASTGVSGNTIYF. In nucleotides, the CDR3 is TGTGCCAGCACAGGCGTCTCTGGAAACACCATATATTTT. The genes are TRBV28 and TRBJ1-3, with D unclear. This CDR3 has 13 amino acids. Germline V gene sequence: CDR1 MDHEN, CDR2 SYDVKM. V shed 7 bases and J shed 0 bases, with 7 bases lying between them.

This clone appeared a few times. Written as DNA, the CDR3 is TGTGCCAGCTCACCAGGACAGGGGCTCCCTTCTGGAAACACCATATATTTT. Its translation: CASSPGQGLPSGNTIYF. J is TRBJ1-3 and V is TRBV18; 9 bases align to TRBD1. The CDR3 consists of 17 residues. J lost 1 base, V lost 2 bases, and 6 bases had no gene match. CDR1 is KGHSH and CDR2 is LQKENI in the germline V gene.

This rearrangement joins TRBV28 to TRBJ1-2, with a tentative D call TRBD1 (5 bases). CDR1 is MDHEN, CDR2 SYDVKM, per germline. V lost 3 bases to trimming and J lost 3 bases, with 11 bases between them. CDR3 length: 14 residues. CDR3 loop: CASSLGRVDYGYTF. The CDR3, as DNA: TGTGCCAGCAGTTTGGGCAGGGTCGACTATGGCTACACCTTC.

This chain uses TRBV29-1 with TRBJ1-1; D call uncertain. V was cut by 1 base and J by 4 bases, with 7 bases left in between. The germline CDR1 and CDR2 sequences are SQVTM and ANQGSEA. The CDR3 length is 12 residues. This CDR3 is CSVEAGVTEAFF. The CDR3 bases are TGCAGCGTTGAAGCCGGGGTCACTGAAGCTTTCTTT.

The rearrangement uses TRBV2 and TRBJ1-4, with 8 bases fitting TRBD1. Looked up from germline, CDR1 is SNHLY and CDR2 is FYNNEI. V lost 8 bases and J lost 8; bases outside the gene matches: 10. The CDR3 contains 14 residues. CDR3 loop: CASLPGTGGEKLFF. CDR3 nucleotide sequence: TGTGCCAGCCTCCCCGGGACAGGAGGGGAAAAACTGTTTTTT.

The V gene is TRBV6-5, the J gene TRBJ1-2; D is unclear. The CDR3 has 15 residues. Trimming took 0 bases from V and 3 from J, leaving 11 bases between them. Germline CDR1 MNHEY, CDR2 SVGAGI. The CDR3 DNA reads as TGTGCCAGCAGTTACTCGATCTCCGGAGACTATGGCTACACCTTC. Its translation is CASSYSISGDYGYTF.

V and J are TRBV6-6 and TRBJ2-1; weak D call: TRBD2 (7 bases). Trimming removed 6 bases from V and 2 bases from J, with 17 bases in between. This CDR3 is 16 amino acids long. The germline gives CDR1 MNHNY, CDR2 SVGAGI (reference sequence). The CDR3 DNA reads as TGTGCCAGCAGGTTGACTGAGGGGGGGACCTACAATGAGCAGTTCTTC. As protein: CASRLTEGGTYNEQFF.

This rearrangement joins TRBV29-1 to TRBJ1-1; D ambiguous. Germline CDR1 and CDR2: SQVTM and ANQGSEA. Trimming left V 4 bases short and J 8 bases short, with 8 bases between. The CDR3 runs 10 residues. Here the CDR3 DNA reads TGCAGCGTTGTAGGGCGGGAAGCTTTCTTT. Translated, it gives CSVVGREAFF.

The gene calls are TRBV4-3 and TRBJ1-1; tentatively, D is TRBD1 (6 bases). The V end was cut by 3 bases, the J end by 3 bases, with 14 bases between. CDR3 size: 15 residues. The germline gives CDR1 LGHNA, CDR2 YSLEER. CDR3 loop: CASSQGAGRHTEAFF. CDR3 DNA: TGCGCCAGCAGCCAGGGGGCAGGGAGGCACACTGAAGCTTTCTTT.

This clone was seen a few times. V is TRBV21-1 and J is TRBJ1-2; TRBD1, the table's D call, lacks a check against the DNA. TRBV21-1 represents a pseudogene. This CDR3 comprises 15 residues. CDR3 DNA sequence: TGTGCCAGCAGCAAAGGTATAGCGACAGGGCATGGCTACACCTTC. Translating gives CASSKGIATGHGYTF.